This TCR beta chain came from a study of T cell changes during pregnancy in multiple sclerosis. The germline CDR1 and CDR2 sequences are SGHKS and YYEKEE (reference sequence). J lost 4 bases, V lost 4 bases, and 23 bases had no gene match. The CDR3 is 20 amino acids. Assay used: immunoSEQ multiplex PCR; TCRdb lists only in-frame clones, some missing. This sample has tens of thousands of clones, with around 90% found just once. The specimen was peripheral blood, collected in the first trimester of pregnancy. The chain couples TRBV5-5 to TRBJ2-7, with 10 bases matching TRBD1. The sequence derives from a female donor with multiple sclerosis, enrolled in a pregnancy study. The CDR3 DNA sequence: TGTGCCAGCAGCCTAGTAAAACCGGGACAGGGGACCCCCATGGGGTACGAGCAGTACTTC. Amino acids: CASSLVKPGQGTPMGYEQYF.